One and the same sample provided the 29 T cell receptor beta chains below, sequenced in a study of T cell changes during pregnancy in multiple sclerosis. Libraries were prepared by immunoSEQ multiplex PCR; TCRdb keeps only in-frame clonotypes and omits some of them. The data contain tens of thousands of clones, around 90% of them singletons. The sequenced sample was peripheral blood, obtained in the first trimester of pregnancy. The receptors stem from a female donor with multiple sclerosis, enrolled in a pregnancy study.

The V gene is TRBV4-1, the J gene TRBJ1-5; D is unclear. The CDR3 has 14 amino acids. V was pared by 0 bases and J by 3 bases, with 6 bases between. Germline CDR1 MGHRA, CDR2 YSYEKL. Written as DNA, the CDR3 is TGCGCCAGCAGCCAAGAGTTTATCAATCAGCCCCAGCATTTT. The encoded protein is CASSQEFINQPQHF.

This rearrangement joins TRBV4-3 to TRBJ2-3, with D perhaps matching TRBD2 (6 bases). From germline, CDR1 is LGHNA and CDR2 YSLEER. CDR3 length: 16 residues. Trimming removed 0 bases at V and 2 bases at J, with 12 bases between. The CDR3 loop is CASSQDGSSSTDTQYF. The CDR3 nucleotides read TGCGCCAGCAGCCAAGACGGGAGCTCCTCCACAGATACGCAGTATTTT.

The rearrangement uses TRBV7-9 and TRBJ2-5, with D uncertain. CDR1 is SEHNR, CDR2 FQNEAQ, per germline (reference sequence). The length of the CDR3 is 13 residues. V gave up 4 bases and J gave up 2 bases, with 8 bases separating them. The CDR3 DNA is TGTGCCAGCAGCTGGGCAACGCAAGAGACCCAGTACTTC. Protein sequence: CASSWATQETQYF. The variable domain in full, with the rest retrieved from reference TRBV7-9 and TRBJ2-5, is DTGVSQNPRHKITKRGQNVTFRCDPISEHNRLYWYRQTLGQGPEFLTYFQNEAQLEKSRLLSDRFSAERPKGSFSTLEIQRTEQGDSAMYLCASSWATQETQYFGPGTRLLVL.

The V gene is TRBV30, the J gene TRBJ2-7; 8 nucleotides line up with TRBD2. This CDR3 spans 13 amino acids. Germline lookup yields CDR1 GTSNPN and CDR2 SVGIG (reference sequence). With V trimmed by 8 bases and J by 6 bases, 12 bases remained unmatched. CDR3 residues: CAGAGTSEGEQYF. DNA for the CDR3: TGTGCCGGGGCCGGGACTAGTGAGGGCGAGCAGTACTTC.

The chain joins TRBV27 to TRBJ1-1, with D maybe TRBD1 (5 bases). Trimming removed 6 bases at V and 6 bases at J, with 14 bases between. CDR1 is MNHEY, CDR2 SMNVEV, per germline (reference sequence). CDR3 length: 13 amino acids. DNA of the CDR3: TGTGCCAGCAGACCGACCGGGGGAGCTGAAGCTTTCTTT. Protein: CASRPTGGAEAFF.

This chain connects TRBV27 to TRBJ2-3; 11 bases are shared with TRBD1. CDR3 length: 17 amino acids. The V gene end was trimmed by 5 bases and the J gene end by 4 bases; junction bases not matched to a gene: 11. Germline lookup yields CDR1 MNHEY and CDR2 SMNVEV (reference sequence). The CDR3 DNA follows: TGTGCCAGCAGTCCACGAAGGACAGGGGGCATGTCAGATACGCAGTATTTT. Protein sequence: CASSPRRTGGMSDTQYF.

This chain joins TRBV19 and TRBJ2-1; D not certain. Germline lookup yields CDR1 LNHDA and CDR2 SQIVND (reference sequence). V was shortened by 3 bases and J by 2 bases, with 11 bases between the two germline ends. This CDR3 is 15 amino acids long. In nucleotides, the CDR3 is TGTGCCAGTAGTATGAACGGCGAGGCCTACAATGAGCAGTTCTTC. Protein sequence: CASSMNGEAYNEQFF. Looking up the rest from reference TRBV19 and TRBJ2-1 gives the full variable domain: DGGITQSPKYLFRKEGQNVTLSCEQNLNHDAMYWYRQDPGQGLRLIYYSQIVNDFQKGDIAEGYSVSREKKESFPLTVTSAQKNPTAFYLCASSMNGEAYNEQFFGPGTRLTVL.

Here the CDR3 DNA reads TGCGCCAGCAGTTATGGCGGGACGGAAAGGGCCACTGAAGCTTTCTTT. This sequence encodes CASSYGGTERATEAFF. The V gene is TRBV5-1, the J gene TRBJ1-1, with D possibly matching TRBD1 (5 bases). Germline assignment: CDR1 SGHRS and CDR2 YFSETQ. The V and J ends lost 5 bases and 4 bases respectively, with 21 bases between them. The CDR3 length is 16 residues.

V and J are TRBV28 and TRBJ2-5; perhaps TRBD2 as D (6 bases). V lost 8 bases and J lost 5, with 18 bases in between. Per the germline V gene, CDR1 is MDHEN and CDR2 is SYDVKM. The CDR3 runs to 14 residues. This CDR3 is CASLGGPQWETQYF. As DNA, the CDR3 is TGTGCCAGCCTCGGAGGGCCGCAGTGGGAGACCCAGTACTTC.

The chain recombines TRBV7-6 with TRBJ2-7; the D gene is possibly TRBD2 (5 bases). Germline V gives CDR1 SGHVS, CDR2 FNYEAQ. Trimming removed 2 bases at V and 2 bases at J, with 16 bases between. CDR3 length: 16 amino acids. The CDR3 coding sequence is TGTGCCAGCAGCTTAATGAGGGTTCTAGCAGCCTACGAGCAGTACTTC. It encodes CASSLMRVLAAYEQYF.

The chain recombines TRBV18 with TRBJ1-1, with 8 bases that match TRBD1. The germline V gene has CDR1 KGHSH and CDR2 LQKENI. V shed 1 base and J 11 bases; nucleotides not matched to a gene: 9. This CDR3 is built from 14 residues. The CDR3 DNA follows: TGTGCCAGCTCACCACGGGGGCAGGGGGCTTGGGCTTTCTTT. Translation: CASSPRGQGAWAFF.

The chain recombines TRBV28 with TRBJ1-2, with a weak D call TRBD1 (6 bases). CDR1 is MDHEN, CDR2 SYDVKM, per germline. The CDR3 is 11 amino acids. Trimming pared 4 bases from V and 6 bases from J, leaving 6 bases between. CDR3 DNA: TGTGCCAGCAGTTCAGGGGATGGCTACACCTTC. Residues: CASSSGDGYTF.

The rearrangement joins TRBV2 to TRBJ2-1; 12 nucleotides agree with TRBD2. J lost 7 bases, V lost 1 base, and 2 bases had no gene match. CDR1 SNHLY and CDR2 FYNNEI come from the germline V gene. The CDR3 totals 15 residues. As DNA, the CDR3 is TGTGCCAGCAGTGAAGAGGGACTAGCGGGTAATGAGCAGTTCTTC. Translation: CASSEEGLAGNEQFF.

The rearrangement links TRBV19 to TRBJ1-1; weak D call: TRBD1 (5 bases). Germline assignment: CDR1 LNHDA and CDR2 SQIVND (reference sequence). The V end was cut by 4 bases, the J end by 0 bases, with 12 bases between. The CDR3 length is 15 residues. The CDR3 nucleotides are TGTGCCAGTAGTACGGGACGGACTATGAACACTGAAGCTTTCTTT. Amino acids: CASSTGRTMNTEAFF.

DNA of the CDR3: TGTGCCAGCAGTAAAGGAGTGGGTGATCCGGGGCAGTATTTT. Encoded protein: CASSKGVGDPGQYF. This chain links TRBV28 with TRBJ2-3; D ambiguous. Trimming removed 5 bases from V and 11 bases from J, with 20 bases in between. CDR1 is MDHEN and CDR2 is SYDVKM in the germline V gene. The CDR3 consists of 14 residues.

This rearrangement joins TRBV10-1 to TRBJ1-1; D is ambiguous. In germline, CDR1 is WNHNN, CDR2 SYGVQD (reference sequence). The CDR3 is 13 amino acids. V lost 5 bases and J lost 3, with 10 bases in between. In DNA, the CDR3 is TGCGCCAGCAGTCCCGGTCGGTACACTGAAGCTTTCTTT. It codes for CASSPGRYTEAFF.

The rearrangement uses TRBV19 and TRBJ1-5; D gene unclear. Germline CDR1 LNHDA, CDR2 SQIVND (reference sequence). The CDR3 spans 14 residues. Trimming cost V 2 bases and J 4 bases, with 9 bases left between them. The CDR3 DNA sequence: TGTGCCAGTAGTATACGCGCCGAAAATCAGCCCCAGCATTTT. It codes for CASSIRAENQPQHF.

The V gene is TRBV30, the J gene TRBJ2-4; 8 bases are shared with TRBD1. The germline V gene has CDR1 GTSNPN and CDR2 SVGIG (reference sequence). The CDR3 sequence is 11 residues long. With 7 bases clipped from V and 8 bases from J, the junction kept 4 bases outside the gene matches. Here the CDR3 reads CAFDRGDIQYF. In DNA, the CDR3 is TGTGCCTTTGACAGGGGTGACATTCAGTACTTC.

The CDR3 DNA reads TGTGCCAGCAGTCCCGGACAGGGGCCCATGAACACTGAAGCTTTCTTT. Protein product: CASSPGQGPMNTEAFF. The chain recombines TRBV6-6 with TRBJ1-1; 9 bases line up with TRBD1. The junction had 7 bases not matched to a gene; V was cut back by 5 bases and J by 0 bases. The CDR3 has 16 residues. Germline V gene lookup returns CDR1 MNHNY and CDR2 SVGAGI (reference sequence).

The chain couples TRBV6-1 to TRBJ2-4; a weak D match, TRBD2 (5 bases). The CDR3 consists of 15 residues. Germline CDR1 and CDR2: MNHNS and SASEGT. Trimming removed 7 bases from V and 5 bases from J, with 18 bases in between. CDR3 coding DNA: TGTGCCAGCACTGGGAGAGGAGGAACTCAAAACATTCAGTACTTC. Protein sequence: CASTGRGGTQNIQYF.

V and J are TRBV9 and TRBJ1-5; a possible D gene is TRBD1 (6 bases). With 4 bases removed from V and 1 base from J, the gap between germline ends came to 9 bases. This CDR3 is 14 amino acids long. Germline CDR1 SGDLS, CDR2 YYNGEE. The DNA for the CDR3 is TGTGCCAGCAGCTTAGGGACAAGCAATCAGCCCCAGCATTTT. Protein product: CASSLGTSNQPQHF.

V and J are TRBV7-9 and TRBJ1-5; D not resolved. Germline V gives CDR1 SEHNR, CDR2 FQNEAQ (reference sequence). Trimming shortened V by 1 base and J by 1 base, and 8 bases separated the two germline ends. This CDR3 contains 15 residues. The CDR3 DNA sequence: TGTGCCAGCAGCTTAGACGGTAGAAGCAATCAGCCCCAGCATTTT. Translated, it gives CASSLDGRSNQPQHF.

This chain uses TRBV2 with TRBJ2-3, with a tentative D call TRBD1 (6 bases). Trimming cost V 6 bases and J 2 bases, with 15 bases left between them. This CDR3 has 15 residues. The V gene's germline CDR1 is SNHLY and CDR2 FYNNEI. Here the CDR3 DNA reads TGTGCCAGCAGGGGGGCGACTGGGGACACAGATACGCAGTATTTT. Protein product: CASRGATGDTDTQYF.

Ten or more counts support this clone. The J gene is TRBJ2-1, the V gene TRBV9; maybe TRBD2 (5 bases). Germline V gene lookup returns CDR1 SGDLS and CDR2 YYNGEE. This CDR3 comprises 17 residues. V was trimmed by 2 bases and J by 6 bases, leaving 21 bases between them. CDR3 nucleotide sequence: TGTGCCAGCAGCGTTGGGAGCGGCCTTTCCCCGGGCAATGAGCAGTTCTTC. It yields the protein CASSVGSGLSPGNEQFF.

J is TRBJ2-1 and V is TRBV28, with 13 bases aligning to TRBD2. The CDR3 covers 22 residues. Trimming cost V 0 bases and J 5 bases; bases outside gene matches: 19. Looked up from germline, CDR1 is MDHEN and CDR2 is SYDVKM. CDR3 loop: CASSLWVVTGGTSGMGNNEQFF. CDR3 nucleotide sequence: TGTGCCAGCAGTTTATGGGTCGTGACAGGGGGGACTAGCGGGATGGGGAACAATGAGCAGTTCTTC.

This clone was picked up one time. The chain recombines TRBV30 with TRBJ1-5; the match to TRBD1 covers 12 bases. J lost 1 base, V lost 3 bases, and 7 bases had no gene match. The CDR3 is 17 amino acids. Germline loops: CDR1 GTSNPN, CDR2 SVGIG (reference sequence). Here the CDR3 DNA reads TGTGCCTGGAGCCGGGACAGGGGGCGAGAGAGCAATCAGCCCCAGCATTTT. Translation gives CAWSRDRGRESNQPQHF.

V is TRBV6-5 and J is TRBJ2-2; D gene uncertain. The germline V and J ends were trimmed by 5 bases and 6 bases, with 13 bases remaining between them. CDR1 is MNHEY, CDR2 SVGAGI, per germline. The CDR3 is made up of 14 amino acids. CDR3 sequence reads: CASSTVLQPGELFF. The CDR3 nucleotides are TGTGCCAGCAGTACAGTCCTCCAACCCGGGGAGCTGTTTTTT.

The chain carries TRBV7-2 and TRBJ2-1, with D perhaps TRBD2 (6 bases). CDR3 length: 15 amino acids. Trimming shortened V by 1 base and J by 5 bases, and 12 bases separated the two germline ends. Germline V gene data show CDR1 as SGHTA and CDR2 as FQGNSA. CDR3 DNA: TGTGCCAGCAGCTTAGGTGGCGGGAAAAACAATGAGCAGTTCTTC. Amino acid sequence: CASSLGGGKNNEQFF.

CDR3 sequence (DNA): TGTGCCAGCAGCGGTACTAGCGGGAGCGACGAGCAGTACTTC. It is translated as CASSGTSGSDEQYF. The chain joins TRBV9 to TRBJ2-7; 11 nucleotides agree with TRBD2. This CDR3 comprises 14 residues. With 3 bases clipped from V and 5 bases from J, the junction kept 4 bases outside the gene matches. Germline assignment: CDR1 SGDLS and CDR2 YYNGEE.